This T cell receptor (beta chain) was observed in a study of blood T cell repertoires in COVID-19. Study information: Acute and convalescent COVID-19 samples came from the United States, Italy and Spain. From T cells, B-cell-depleted T cells, or PBMCs came the material, which was cDNA or gDNA.

The CDR3 is made up of 15 amino acids. CDR1 and CDR2 from the germline V gene are SGHRS and YFSETQ. The V and J ends lost 4 bases and 2 bases, in that order; junction bases with no gene match: 6. TCRdb keeps only in-frame clones here, not all; method: immunoSEQ multiplex PCR. This sample has approximately 230,000 clones, with around 84% found just once. This clone occurred once. Participants came from roughly 24 US areas, aged roughly 18 to 95 years. Recovered participants had two consecutive negative NP/OP PCR tests, healthcare professional clearance, or symptom resolution. V gene TRBV5-1 combines with J gene TRBJ2-1; 7 bases agree with TRBD1. The origin of this receptor is a man aged 40-49 years who had recovered from COVID-19. Material: PBMCs or T cells enriched from blood (not recorded which). The CDR3 region is CASSKGQHAYNEQFF. CDR3 sequence (DNA): TGCGCCAGCAGCAAGGGACAGCATGCCTACAATGAGCAGTTCTTC.